A selection of T cell receptor beta chains follows, all from one sample in a study of blood T cells in healthy people across ages. TCRdb processed the 5' RACE reads anew with MiXCR; each CDR3 protein has one entry. The table lists almost 800,000 distinct CDR3 sequences, roughly 64% of them singletons, with 20% to 25% in the top ten. The sequenced sample consisted of blood. The receptors originated from a young man in good health. Both conserved end residues are part of each CDR3. The order of the fields is J gene, clone size, V gene, D gene, CDR3 DNA, CDR3 protein. D genes are given only for firm matches. Some rows mark clone size as missing; the rest say once, few, many or name a class of expanded clone.

TRBJ1-2	once	TRBV25-1	NA	TGTGCCAGCAGTGGCTCCAAGGACACCGGTGGCTACACCTTC	CASSGSKDTGGYTF
TRBJ2-5	few	TRBV29-1	NA	TGCAGCGTTGAATCAGGGAGTCAAGAGACCCAGTACTTC	CSVESGSQETQYF
TRBJ2-1	NA	TRBV7-6	NA	TGTGCCAGCAGCTTAGACTCAACCGGAGATGAGCAGTTCTTC	CASSLDSTGDEQFF
TRBJ1-1	NA	TRBV6-2/TRBV6-3	NA	TGTGCCAGCAACGACCCTAACACTGAAGCTTTCTTT	CASNDPNTEAFF
TRBJ2-7	NA	TRBV4-3	NA	TGCGCCAGCAGCCAAGGGCTGGGACCCCCGTACGAGCAGTACTTC	CASSQGLGPPYEQYF
TRBJ2-3	NA	TRBV12-3/TRBV12-4	NA	TGTGCCAGCAGCCTCAGGAGTGGCACAGATACGCAGTATTTT	CASSLRSGTDTQYF
TRBJ2-7	NA	TRBV3-1	NA	TGTGCCAGCAGCCAAGATCGAGTTGGGGGAGAGCAGTACTTC	CASSQDRVGGEQYF
TRBJ1-6	NA	TRBV7-9	NA	TGTGCCAGCAGCGCGGAGGGGGGTCTGGGACCAAGGTCACCCCTCCACTTT	CASSAEGGLGPRSPLHF
TRBJ1-2	NA	TRBV5-1	TRBD1	TGCGCCAGCAGCTTGATGGGACAGGGTATACTTACGGATGGCTACACCTTC	CASSLMGQGILTDGYTF
TRBJ1-1	few	TRBV12-3/TRBV12-4	NA	TGTGCCAGCAAGCGTCGGGAGAACACTGAAGCTTTCTTT	CASKRRENTEAFF
TRBJ2-7	NA	TRBV27	TRBD2	TGTGCCAGCAGCTATTCACCCCTAGCGGGAGGGTGGTACGAGCAGTACTTC	CASSYSPLAGGWYEQYF
TRBJ2-1	NA	TRBV13	NA	TGTGCCAGCAGCTTACTGGCTAGCGTCCGCAATGAGCAGTTCTTC	CASSLLASVRNEQFF
TRBJ2-5	NA	TRBV20-1	TRBD2	TGCAGTGCTAGGAGACCGCTTATTACCCTGGCTAGCGGCCAAGAGACCCAGTACTTC	CSARRPLITLASGQETQYF
TRBJ2-6	NA	TRBV7-3	NA	TGTGCCAGCAGCGTGCCTACAGGCTCTGGGGCCAACGTCCTGACTTTC	CASSVPTGSGANVLTF
TRBJ2-5	few	TRBV29-1	NA	TGCAGCACCAAGAGGCCGGGGACCGAGACCCAGTACTTC	CSTKRPGTETQYF
TRBJ2-3	NA	TRBV5-1	NA	TGCGCCAGCAGCTTGGAGGGGCGAGCCCTAAGCACAGATACGCAGTATTTT	CASSLEGRALSTDTQYF
TRBJ2-7	few	TRBV12-3/TRBV12-4	TRBD2	TGTGCCAGCAGTTCGGGACTAGCCTACGAGCAGTACTTC	CASSSGLAYEQYF